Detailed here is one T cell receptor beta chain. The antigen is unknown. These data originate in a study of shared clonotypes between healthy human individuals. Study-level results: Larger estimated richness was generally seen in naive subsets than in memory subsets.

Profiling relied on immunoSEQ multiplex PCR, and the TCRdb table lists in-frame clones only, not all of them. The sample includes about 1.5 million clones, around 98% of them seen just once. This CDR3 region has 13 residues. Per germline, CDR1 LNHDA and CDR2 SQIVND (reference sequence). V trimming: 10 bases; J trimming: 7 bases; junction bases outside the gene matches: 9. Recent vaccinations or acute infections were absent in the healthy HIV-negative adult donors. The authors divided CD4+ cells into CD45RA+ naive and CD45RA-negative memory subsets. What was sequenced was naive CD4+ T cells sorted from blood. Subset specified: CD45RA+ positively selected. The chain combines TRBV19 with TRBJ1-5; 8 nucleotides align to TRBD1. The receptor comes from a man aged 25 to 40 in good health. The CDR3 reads CATQDRAFQPQHF. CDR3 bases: TGTGCCACCCAGGACAGGGCATTCCAGCCCCAGCATTTT. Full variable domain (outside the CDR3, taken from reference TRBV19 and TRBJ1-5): DGGITQSPKYLFRKEGQNVTLSCEQNLNHDAMYWYRQDPGQGLRLIYYSQIVNDFQKGDIAEGYSVSREKKESFPLTVTSAQKNPTAFYLCATQDRAFQPQHFGDGTRLSIL.